This entry features one T cell receptor (beta chain) sequence. The source of the sample is a study of neoadjuvant nivolumab and ipilimumab in lung cancer. Profiled with immunoSEQ multiplex PCR; TCRdb holds only in-frame clones, not every one. The sample contains fewer than 35,000 clones, about 85% of which appear only once. Germline V gene sequence: CDR1 SGHTA, CDR2 FQGTGA. CDR3 length equals 15 residues. V trimming: 3 bases; J trimming: 8 bases; junction bases outside the gene matches: 11. The chain employs TRBV7-3 and TRBJ2-5; 8 positions match TRBD2. The source of this sequence is an adult with non-small cell lung cancer. Sequenced here: peripheral blood, sampled before neoadjuvant nivolumab, alone or with ipilimumab. The CDR3 coding sequence is TGTGCCAGCAGCTTGTCGAGCGGGGGACCATTCACCCAGTACTTC. This encodes CASSLSSGGPFTQYF.